This section outlines one TCR beta chain sequence together with its context. Its antigen is undetermined. The junction and the germline gene differ at one end; a read error may be behind it. The record originates from a study of OX40 agonist ivuxolimab in advanced cancers. Regarding the study as a whole: Averaging showed that CD8+ T cells had more expanded clones than CD4+ did. Among the lowest levels of clonal expansion were found in partial responders at 0.1-3.0 mg/kg.

In germline, CDR1 is SSHAT, CDR2 FNYEAQ (reference sequence). There are 15 residues in the CDR3. Sequencing was performed with immunoSEQ multiplex PCR; in TCRdb, only in-frame clones are kept and a portion is missing. Of tens of thousands of clones listed, about 82% are singletons. At cycle 4 day 1, cycle 7 day 1, and baseline, blood was sampled. The V call is TRBV7-7, the J call TRBJ2-7, with D possibly matching TRBD1 (5 bases). This material consisted of CD4+ or CD8+ T cells sorted from blood, taken in a trial of the OX40 agonist ivuxolimab. The sequence was collected from an adult with an advanced solid tumor such as melanoma, head and neck, liver or kidney cancer. CDR3 DNA sequence: TGTGCTAGCAGCTTAGGGGCAGGCCCATCCTACGAGCAGTACTTC. Amino acid sequence: CASSLGAGPSYEQYF.